The present TCR beta chain was sequenced within a study of T-cell reconstitution after alpha-beta-depleted transplantation in children. Findings of the study overall: Reportedly, roughly two months post-transplant, alpha-beta T cells arose from several hundred expanded graft clones.

This CDR3 contains 15 residues. Trimming stripped 4 bases from V and 4 bases from J, with 20 bases between. Looked up from germline, CDR1 is DFQATT and CDR2 is SNEGSKA (reference sequence). This clonotype was seen ten or more times. Its specificity is unknown. TCRbeta library preparation incorporated unique molecular identifiers. TCRdb reanalysed the PCR reads using MiXCR and keeps one entry per CDR3 protein. The top ten clones hold 5.5% to 7% of a sample with fewer than 35,000 distinct CDR3 sequences, under 8% of them seen once. The specimen was PBMCs, mostly from graft donor cells, collected 180 days after TCRalphabeta/CD19-depleted stem cell transplant. The rearrangement uses TRBV20-1 and TRBJ2-7; a weak D match, TRBD2 (6 bases). This TCR was recovered from a male patient younger than 18 who had a stem cell transplant for acute myeloid leukemia, so the T cells may come from the graft donor. For the CDR3, the DNA is TGCAGTGCTAATAGCCCTTTAATGGGGACTTACGAGCAGTACTTC. It is translated as CSANSPLMGTYEQYF.